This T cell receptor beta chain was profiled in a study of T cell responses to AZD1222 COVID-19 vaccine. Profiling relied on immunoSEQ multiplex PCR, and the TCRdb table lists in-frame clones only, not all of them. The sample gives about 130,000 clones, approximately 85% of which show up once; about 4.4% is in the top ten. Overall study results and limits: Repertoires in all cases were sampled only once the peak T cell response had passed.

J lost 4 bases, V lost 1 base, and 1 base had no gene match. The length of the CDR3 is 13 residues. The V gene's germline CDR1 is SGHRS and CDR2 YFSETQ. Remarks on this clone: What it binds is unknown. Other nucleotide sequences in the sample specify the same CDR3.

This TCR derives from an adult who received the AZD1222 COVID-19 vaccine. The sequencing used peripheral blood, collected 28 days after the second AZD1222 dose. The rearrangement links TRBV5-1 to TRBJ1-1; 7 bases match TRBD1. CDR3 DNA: TGCGCCAGCAGCTTGCAGGGGGGCACTGAAGCTTTCTTT. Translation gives CASSLQGGTEAFF.